This T cell receptor (beta chain) was profiled in a study of T cells in Graves' hyperthyroidism and ophthalmopathy. The investigators amplified TCR beta CDR3 regions from RNA transcripts. HTBI primers drove first-round RT-PCR of the TCR CDR3. TCRdb re-called the multiplex PCR reads with MiXCR, one entry per CDR3 protein. The sample yields roughly 500,000 distinct CDR3 sequences, approximately 48% seen once. The CDR3 loop spans 16 amino acids. V lost 3 bases to trimming and J lost 5 bases, with 16 bases between them. Germline CDR1 reads SGHVS; CDR2 reads FNYEAQ. This sequence originates from an adult woman with Graves' disease, either hyperthyroidism or ophthalmopathy (not recorded which). Sequenced: peripheral blood or thyroid tissue (not recorded which). This chain links TRBV7-6 with TRBJ1-4; D is possibly TRBD1 (6 bases). Written as DNA, the CDR3 is TGTGCCAGCAGCTTTACATCAGGGGCCGGGAATGAAAAACTGTTTTTT. This gives the protein CASSFTSGAGNEKLFF.